A single sample is the source of the 19 T cell receptor beta chains below, sequenced in a study of OX40 agonist ivuxolimab in advanced cancers. Sequencing used immunoSEQ multiplex PCR; TCRdb keeps in-frame clones, though not all of them. In the table there are over 90,000 clones, approximately 87% of which are singletons. Sequenced material: CD4+ or CD8+ T cells sorted from blood, taken in a trial of the OX40 agonist ivuxolimab. All receptors derive from an adult with an advanced solid tumor such as melanoma, head and neck, liver or kidney cancer.

The gene calls are TRBV4-1 and TRBJ1-1; D ambiguous. CDR1 MGHRA and CDR2 YSYEKL come from the germline V gene. The CDR3 sequence is 17 residues long. Trimming pared 0 bases from V and 0 bases from J, leaving 14 bases between. CDR3 region: CASSQDTSRVLNTEAFF. CDR3 sequence (DNA): TGCGCCAGCAGCCAAGACACCTCCCGGGTTTTGAACACTGAAGCTTTCTTT.

The V and J genes are TRBV18 and TRBJ2-1; tentative D call: TRBD2 (6 bases). This CDR3 has 16 amino acids. CDR1 and CDR2 (germline): KGHSH, LQKENI. Trimming removed 2 bases from V and 4 bases from J, with 15 bases in between. CDR3 sequence: CASSPTLHGGYNEQFF. The DNA for the CDR3 is TGTGCCAGCTCACCAACATTACATGGGGGGTACAATGAGCAGTTCTTC.

The CDR3 DNA reads TGTGCCAGCAGTTACTCAGGGAGGGCTGGAAACACCATATATTTT. It codes for CASSYSGRAGNTIYF. The chain employs TRBV6-6 and TRBJ1-3; D is unclear. Germline V gene lookup returns CDR1 MNHNY and CDR2 SVGAGI (reference sequence). This CDR3 is built from 15 residues. V gave up 0 bases and J gave up 2 bases, with 8 bases separating them.

V usage is TRBV30 and J usage is TRBJ1-5; no definite D call. V lost 2 bases and J lost 0, with 5 bases in between. The CDR3 sequence is 13 residues long. CDR1 and CDR2 (germline): GTSNPN, SVGIG (reference sequence). This CDR3 reads CAWSRDSNQPQHF. The CDR3 region has the DNA TGTGCCTGGAGTAGGGATAGCAATCAGCCCCAGCATTTT. The complete variable domain, with remaining parts taken from reference TRBV30 and TRBJ1-5, reads SQTIHQWPATLVQPVGSPLSLECTVEGTSNPNLYWYRQAAGRGLQLLFYSVGIGQISSEVPQNLSASRPQDRQFILSSKKLLLSDSGFYLCAWSRDSNQPQHFGDGTRLSIL.

The V and J genes are TRBV11-2 and TRBJ2-3; D is perhaps TRBD2 (6 bases). CDR1 is SGHAT and CDR2 is FQNNGV in the germline V gene. The CDR3 has 14 residues. With 5 bases removed from V and 2 bases from J, the gap between germline ends came to 11 bases. The CDR3 DNA reads as TGTGCCAGCAGCCCGGGACTGTACACAGATACGCAGTATTTT. Encoded protein: CASSPGLYTDTQYF.

Only one count was recorded for this clone. The V call is TRBV11-2, the J call TRBJ1-3; D not certain. V was shortened by 2 bases and J by 2 bases, with 7 bases between the two germline ends. The CDR3 spans 14 residues. Germline V gene sequence: CDR1 SGHAT, CDR2 FQNNGV. Here the CDR3 reads CASSLRLTGNTIYF. The CDR3 DNA follows: TGTGCCAGCAGCTTAAGGCTCACTGGAAACACCATATATTTT.

The chain joins TRBV14 to TRBJ1-1; D remains ambiguous. Trimming pared 3 bases from V and 4 bases from J, leaving 9 bases between. Germline V gives CDR1 SGHDN, CDR2 FVKESK. The CDR3 runs to 13 residues. In nucleotides, the CDR3 is TGTGCCAGCAGCCATTATCAAGGCACTGAAGCTTTCTTT. It codes for CASSHYQGTEAFF.

The CDR3 here is CASSISRGETQYF. CDR3 bases: TGTGCCAGCAGCATTTCTAGGGGAGAGACCCAGTACTTC. This chain uses TRBV7-2 with TRBJ2-5; D is possibly TRBD1 (5 bases). The CDR3 extends over 13 amino acids. V dropped 5 bases and J dropped 4 bases, with 11 bases sitting between them. Germline CDR1 is SGHTA and CDR2 is FQGNSA. The variable domain in full, completed from reference TRBV7-2 and TRBJ2-5, reads GAGVSQSPSNKVTEKGKDVELRCDPISGHTALYWYRQSLGQGLEFLIYFQGNSAPDKSGLPSDRFSAERTGGSVSTLTIQRTQQEDSAVYLCASSISRGETQYFGPGTRLLVL.

The genes are TRBV19 and TRBJ1-1, with 8 bases that match TRBD1. Losses at the gene ends were 8 bases for V and 4 bases for J; bases not matched to a gene: 6. Germline assignment: CDR1 LNHDA and CDR2 SQIVND (reference sequence). The CDR3 is 13 residues long. The CDR3 DNA follows: TGTGCCAGTCAATATGGACAGGGCACTGAAGCTTTCTTT. Translated: CASQYGQGTEAFF. Complete variable domain (other parts from reference TRBV19 and TRBJ1-1): DGGITQSPKYLFRKEGQNVTLSCEQNLNHDAMYWYRQDPGQGLRLIYYSQIVNDFQKGDIAEGYSVSREKKESFPLTVTSAQKNPTAFYLCASQYGQGTEAFFGQGTRLTVV.

The DNA of the CDR3 is TGTGCCAGCAGCTCCGGGACTAGCGAGCAGTACTTC. It translates to CASSSGTSEQYF. V is TRBV11-2 and J is TRBJ2-5, with 8 bases aligning to TRBD2. The better agreement between TRBJ2-7 and the DNA end casts doubt on the J call. The CDR3 is 12 residues long. Per germline, CDR1 SGHAT and CDR2 FQNNGV.

The J gene is TRBJ1-4, the V gene TRBV7-3; D call uncertain. With 4 bases removed from V and 4 bases from J, the gap between germline ends came to 10 bases. CDR3 length: 14 amino acids. CDR1 and CDR2 (germline): SGHTA, FQGTGA. The CDR3 coding sequence is TGTGCCAGCAGCTCCACTTTTGATAATGAAAAACTGTTTTTT. The encoded protein is CASSSTFDNEKLFF.

The chain recombines TRBV6-5 with TRBJ2-7; tentative D call: TRBD1 (5 bases). Looked up from germline, CDR1 is MNHEY and CDR2 is SVGAGI. CDR3 size: 14 residues. With 4 bases removed from V and 3 bases from J, the gap between germline ends came to 13 bases. The CDR3 reads CASSSEGALYEQYF. As DNA, the CDR3 is TGTGCCAGCAGTTCCGAAGGGGCCCTCTACGAGCAGTACTTC.

This clone was counted only a few times. This chain links TRBV12-5 with TRBJ1-5; D might be TRBD1 (6 bases). The CDR3 consists of 13 residues. V was shortened by 6 bases and J by 4 bases, with 10 bases between the two germline ends. The germline gives CDR1 LGHNT, CDR2 FRNRAP. In DNA, the CDR3 is TGTGCTAGTGGGCCACAGGGTAATCAGCCCCAGCATTTT. Translating gives CASGPQGNQPQHF.

This sequence joins TRBV5-1 and TRBJ1-1; D gene unclear. V was clipped by 6 bases and J by 5 bases, with 17 bases between them. CDR1 and CDR2 (germline): SGHRS, YFSETQ. The CDR3 consists of 14 residues. The CDR3 bases are TGCGCCAGCACCCGATGGGGTGGGGATACTGAAGCTTTCTTT. It yields the protein CASTRWGGDTEAFF.

CDR3 sequence reads: CASSELNGSPLHF. In nucleotides, the CDR3 is TGTGCCAGCAGTGAATTGAACGGATCACCCCTCCACTTT. This chain links TRBV6-1 with TRBJ1-6; D gene uncertain. The germline CDR1 and CDR2 sequences are MNHNS and SASEGT. The CDR3 spans 13 residues. The V gene lost 2 bases and the J gene lost 10 bases, with 9 bases spanning the gap.

CDR3 sequence (DNA): TGTGCCAGTAGATATTATCAGGGACATGGCTACACCTTC. It specifies CASRYYQGHGYTF. The V and J genes are TRBV19 and TRBJ1-2; D possibly corresponds to TRBD1 (5 bases). The CDR3 runs to 13 residues. Per the germline V gene, CDR1 is LNHDA and CDR2 is SQIVND (reference sequence). Deletions cut 6 bases from V and 6 bases from J, with 14 bases between.

The chain combines TRBV30 with TRBJ1-5; TRBD1 matches 8 bases. V trimming: 2 bases; J trimming: 8 bases; junction bases outside the gene matches: 8. Germline values: CDR1 GTSNPN, CDR2 SVGIG (reference sequence). The CDR3 runs to 14 residues. The CDR3 nucleotides are TGTGCCTGGAGTTTAGGACAGGGATGGAAGCCCCAGCATTTT. As protein: CAWSLGQGWKPQHF.

The count of this clone is one. The rearrangement links TRBV10-1 to TRBJ2-1; D is possibly TRBD2 (6 bases). Deletions cut 3 bases from V and 4 bases from J, with 13 bases between. The CDR3 spans 15 residues. The germline gives CDR1 WNHNN, CDR2 SYGVQD (reference sequence). The CDR3: CASSDRVGGYNEQFF. The CDR3 coding sequence is TGCGCCAGCAGTGATCGGGTTGGAGGGTACAATGAGCAGTTCTTC.

The CDR3 loop is CASSLDGQAAFF. CDR3 nucleotides: TGTGCCAGCAGTTTAGACGGACAGGCAGCTTTCTTT. V usage is TRBV6-1 and J usage is TRBJ1-1; 7 bases fit TRBD1. Per the germline V gene, CDR1 is MNHNS and CDR2 is SASEGT. The ends lost 5 bases at V and 10 bases at J; junction bases unmatched: 7. The CDR3 loop spans 12 amino acids.